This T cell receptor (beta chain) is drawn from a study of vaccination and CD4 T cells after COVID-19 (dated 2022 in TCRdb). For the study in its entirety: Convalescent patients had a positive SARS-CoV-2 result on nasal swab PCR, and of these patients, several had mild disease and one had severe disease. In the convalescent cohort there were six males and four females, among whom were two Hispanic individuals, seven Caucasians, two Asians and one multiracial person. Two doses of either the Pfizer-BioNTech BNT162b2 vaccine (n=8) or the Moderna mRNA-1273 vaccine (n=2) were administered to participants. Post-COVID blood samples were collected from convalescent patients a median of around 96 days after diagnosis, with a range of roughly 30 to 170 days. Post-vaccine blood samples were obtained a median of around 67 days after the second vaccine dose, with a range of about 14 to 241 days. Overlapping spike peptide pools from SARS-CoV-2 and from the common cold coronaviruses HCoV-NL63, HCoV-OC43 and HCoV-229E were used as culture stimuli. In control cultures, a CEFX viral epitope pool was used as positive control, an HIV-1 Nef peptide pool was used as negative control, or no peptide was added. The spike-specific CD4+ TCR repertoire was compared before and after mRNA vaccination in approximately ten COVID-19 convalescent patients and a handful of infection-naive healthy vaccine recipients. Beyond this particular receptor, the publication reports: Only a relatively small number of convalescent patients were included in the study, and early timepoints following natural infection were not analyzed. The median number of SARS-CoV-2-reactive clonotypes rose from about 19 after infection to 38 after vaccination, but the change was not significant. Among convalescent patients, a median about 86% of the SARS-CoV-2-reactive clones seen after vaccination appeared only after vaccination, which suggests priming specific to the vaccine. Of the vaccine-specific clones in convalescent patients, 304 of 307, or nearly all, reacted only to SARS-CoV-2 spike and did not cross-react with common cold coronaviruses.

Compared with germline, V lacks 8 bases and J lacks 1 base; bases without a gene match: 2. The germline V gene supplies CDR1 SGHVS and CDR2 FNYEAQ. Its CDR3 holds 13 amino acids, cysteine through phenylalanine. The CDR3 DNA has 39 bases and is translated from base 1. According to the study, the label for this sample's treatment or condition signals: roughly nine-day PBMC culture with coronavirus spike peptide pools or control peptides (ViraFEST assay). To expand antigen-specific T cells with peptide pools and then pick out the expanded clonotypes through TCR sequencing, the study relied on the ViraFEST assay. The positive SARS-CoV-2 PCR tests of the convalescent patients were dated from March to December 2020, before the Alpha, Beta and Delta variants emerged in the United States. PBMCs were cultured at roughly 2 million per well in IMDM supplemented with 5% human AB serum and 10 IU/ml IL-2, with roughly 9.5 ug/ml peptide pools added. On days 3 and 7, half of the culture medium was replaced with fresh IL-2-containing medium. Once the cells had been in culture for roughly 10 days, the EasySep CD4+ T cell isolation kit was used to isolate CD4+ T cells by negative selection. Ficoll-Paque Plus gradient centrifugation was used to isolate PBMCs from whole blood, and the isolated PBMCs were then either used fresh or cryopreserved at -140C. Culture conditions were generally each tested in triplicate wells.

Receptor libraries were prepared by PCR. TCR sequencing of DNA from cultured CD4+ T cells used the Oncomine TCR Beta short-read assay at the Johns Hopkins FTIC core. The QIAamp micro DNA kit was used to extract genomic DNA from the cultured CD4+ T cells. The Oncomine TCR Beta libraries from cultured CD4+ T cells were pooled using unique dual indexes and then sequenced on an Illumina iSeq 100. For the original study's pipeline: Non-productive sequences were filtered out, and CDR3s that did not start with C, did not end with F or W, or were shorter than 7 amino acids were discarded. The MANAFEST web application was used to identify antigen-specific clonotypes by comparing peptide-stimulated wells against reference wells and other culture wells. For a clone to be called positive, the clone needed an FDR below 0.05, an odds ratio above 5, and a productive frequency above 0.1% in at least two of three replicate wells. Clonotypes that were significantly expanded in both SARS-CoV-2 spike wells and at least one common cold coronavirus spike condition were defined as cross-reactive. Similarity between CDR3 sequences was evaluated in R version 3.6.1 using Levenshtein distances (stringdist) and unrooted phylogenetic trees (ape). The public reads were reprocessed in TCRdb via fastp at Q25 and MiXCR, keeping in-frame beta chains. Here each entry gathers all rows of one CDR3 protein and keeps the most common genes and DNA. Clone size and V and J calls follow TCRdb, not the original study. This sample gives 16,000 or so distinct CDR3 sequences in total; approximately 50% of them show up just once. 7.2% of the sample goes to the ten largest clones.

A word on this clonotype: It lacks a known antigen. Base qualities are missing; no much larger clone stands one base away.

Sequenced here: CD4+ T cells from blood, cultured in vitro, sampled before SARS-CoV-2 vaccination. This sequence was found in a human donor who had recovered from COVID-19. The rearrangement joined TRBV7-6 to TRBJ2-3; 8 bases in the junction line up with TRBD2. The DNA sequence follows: TGTGCCAGCTCAGCGGGAGGCACAGATACGCAGTATTTT. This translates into CASSAGGTDTQYF.